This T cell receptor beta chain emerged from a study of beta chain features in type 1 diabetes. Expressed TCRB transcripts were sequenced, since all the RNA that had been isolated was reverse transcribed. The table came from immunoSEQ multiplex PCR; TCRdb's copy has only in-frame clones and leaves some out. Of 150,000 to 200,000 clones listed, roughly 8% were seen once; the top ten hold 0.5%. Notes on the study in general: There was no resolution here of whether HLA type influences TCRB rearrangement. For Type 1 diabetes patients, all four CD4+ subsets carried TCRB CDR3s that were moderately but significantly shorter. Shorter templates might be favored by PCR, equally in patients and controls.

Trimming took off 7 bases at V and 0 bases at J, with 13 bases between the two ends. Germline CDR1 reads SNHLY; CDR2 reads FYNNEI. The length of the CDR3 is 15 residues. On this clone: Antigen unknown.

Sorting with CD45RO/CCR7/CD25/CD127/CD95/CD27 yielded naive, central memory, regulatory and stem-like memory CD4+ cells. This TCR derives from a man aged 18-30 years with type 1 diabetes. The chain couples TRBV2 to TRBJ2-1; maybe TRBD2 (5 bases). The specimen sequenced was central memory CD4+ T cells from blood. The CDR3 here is CASTGTGSSYNEQFF. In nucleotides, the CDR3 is TGTGCCAGCACCGGAACGGGGAGCTCCTACAATGAGCAGTTCTTC.